Sequencing of this T cell receptor (beta chain) was carried out in a study of T cells expressing NK-cell markers. For the study at large: Seven donors tested HCMV-seropositive and one tested seronegative among the eight sequenced.

Beta-chain TCR cDNA was generated via 5'RACE template switching with UMIs. TCRdb reprocessed the 5' RACE reads and keeps a single row for each CDR3 protein, giving no DNA. In total, the table holds roughly 160,000 distinct CDR3 sequences. Study observations and caveats: Among CD8+ T cells from about six donors, dominant NKG2C+ clonotypes accounted for roughly 1.0-7.0%.

With respect to this clonotype: Its specificity is unknown.

The germline V gene encodes CDR1 MNHEY and CDR2 SVGAGI. The CDR3 is made up of 12 amino acids. This chain joins TRBV6-5 and TRBJ1-2. This TCR derives from a woman aged 18 to 69 in good health. Input material: blood T cells: a sorted CD56 or NKG2C T cell subset, CD4+ or CD8+ T cells, or bulk PBMC T cells (not recorded which). This CDR3 is CASRIGTYGYTF.